This TCR beta chain was sequenced for a study of T cell responses to AZD1222 COVID-19 vaccine. Study-level results: Females made up more of the donors, who were largely white British, and clonal diversity may have come out too low.

Libraries were prepared by immunoSEQ multiplex PCR; TCRdb keeps only in-frame clonotypes and omits some of them. The table lists under 80,000 clones, roughly four fifths of them singletons. A remark on this clone: Its antigen remains unknown.

Germline-derived CDR1 and CDR2 are MDHEN and SYDVKM. The CDR3 covers 16 residues. V lost 2 bases to trimming and J lost 5 bases; unmatched junction nucleotides: 5. The clonotype originates from an adult who received the AZD1222 COVID-19 vaccine. Sequenced here: peripheral blood, sampled 28 days after the second AZD1222 dose. The chain links TRBV28 to TRBJ2-7; 14 bases are a match to TRBD2. The CDR3 reads CASSLAGTSGSHEQYF. The CDR3 region has the DNA TGTGCCAGCAGTTTAGCGGGGACTAGCGGGAGCCACGAGCAGTACTTC.